The TCR beta chain under discussion was sequenced for a study of T cell responses to AZD1222 COVID-19 vaccine. About the research overall: Analysis merged second doses at about 4 or about 12 weeks.

Findings and limits, study-wide: The donors showed a predominance of white British ancestry and of females, with possible underestimation of clonal diversity.

Turning to this clone: Its matching antigen is unknown. Germline is not matched at one junction end, which may reflect a read error.

Clones were read by immunoSEQ multiplex PCR, and TCRdb kept only the in-frame ones, dropping some. The table includes 100,000 to 150,000 clones, 89% detected once. The material was peripheral blood, obtained on day 0 of AZD1222 vaccination. The clonotype comes from an adult in good health.

CDR3 sequence: CASSQSMNNEQFF. CDR3 nucleotides: TGCGCCAGCAGTCAGTCGATGAACAATGAGCAGTTCTTC. J is TRBJ2-1 and V is TRBV10-1; no definite D call. Germline V lookup: CDR1 WNHNN, CDR2 SYGVQD (reference sequence). The CDR3 is 13 residues long.